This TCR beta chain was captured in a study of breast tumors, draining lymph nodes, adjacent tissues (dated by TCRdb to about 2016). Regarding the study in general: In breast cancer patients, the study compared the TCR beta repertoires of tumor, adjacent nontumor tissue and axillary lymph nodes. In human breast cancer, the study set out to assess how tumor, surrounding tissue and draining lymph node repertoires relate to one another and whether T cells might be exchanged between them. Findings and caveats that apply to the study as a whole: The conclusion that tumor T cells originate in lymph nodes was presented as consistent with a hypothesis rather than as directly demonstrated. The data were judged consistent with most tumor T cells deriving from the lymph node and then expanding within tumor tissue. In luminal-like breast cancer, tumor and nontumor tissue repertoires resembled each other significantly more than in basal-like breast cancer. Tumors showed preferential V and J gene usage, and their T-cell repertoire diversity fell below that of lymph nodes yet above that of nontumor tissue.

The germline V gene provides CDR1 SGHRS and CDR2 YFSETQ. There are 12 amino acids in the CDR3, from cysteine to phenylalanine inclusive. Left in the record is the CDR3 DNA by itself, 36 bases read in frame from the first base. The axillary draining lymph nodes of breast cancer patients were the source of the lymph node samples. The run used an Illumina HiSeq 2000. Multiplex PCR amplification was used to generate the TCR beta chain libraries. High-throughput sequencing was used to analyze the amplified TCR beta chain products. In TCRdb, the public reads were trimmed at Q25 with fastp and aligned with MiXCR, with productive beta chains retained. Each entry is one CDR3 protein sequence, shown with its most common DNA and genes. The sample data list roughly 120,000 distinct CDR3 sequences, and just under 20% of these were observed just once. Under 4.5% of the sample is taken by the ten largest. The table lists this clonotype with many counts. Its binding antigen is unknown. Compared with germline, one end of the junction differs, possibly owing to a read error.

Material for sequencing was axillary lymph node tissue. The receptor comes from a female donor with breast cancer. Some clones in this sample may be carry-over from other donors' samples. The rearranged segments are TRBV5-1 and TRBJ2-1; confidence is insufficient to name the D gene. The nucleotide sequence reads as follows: TGCGCCAGCAGCTTGAACTTGGACGAAGCCGTCTTC. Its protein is CASSLNLDEAVF.